The 22 T cell receptor beta chains listed next were all sequenced from one sample in a study of blood T cell repertoires in COVID-19. TCRdb's copy holds only in-frame clones and misses some; the assay was immunoSEQ multiplex PCR. Of about 140,000 clones in the sample, around 78% are singletons; the top ten hold 3.5% to 5%. The specimen was peripheral blood. All receptors derive from a woman older than 75 with active or convalescent COVID-19.

The CDR3 region is CASSTRDTRKDIQYF. In DNA form, the CDR3 reads TGTGCCAGTAGTACCCGGGACACGAGGAAAGACATTCAGTACTTC. This chain joins TRBV19 and TRBJ2-4; the D gene is possibly TRBD1 (6 bases). Germline lookup yields CDR1 LNHDA and CDR2 SQIVND (reference sequence). The CDR3 spans 15 residues. V was clipped by 4 bases and J by 8 bases, with 18 bases between them.

The chain couples TRBV7-6 to TRBJ2-3, with 9 bases that match TRBD2. CDR3 length: 17 amino acids. Germline CDR1 SGHVS, CDR2 FNYEAQ. Germline trimming cut 1 base from V and 2 bases from J; bases unmatched to any gene: 7. CDR3 sequence: CASSLGASGTPTDTQYF. The CDR3 DNA follows: TGTGCCAGCAGCTTAGGGGCTAGCGGGACCCCCACAGATACGCAGTATTTT. The variable domain in full, completed from reference TRBV7-6 and TRBJ2-3, reads GAGVSQSPRYKVTKRGQDVALRCDPISGHVSLYWYRQALGQGPEFLTYFNYEAQQDKSGLPNDRFSAERPEGSISTLTIQRTEQRDSAMYRCASSLGASGTPTDTQYFGPGTRLTVL.

This clone was detected a few times. CDR3 coding DNA: TGTGCCAGCGGACGGGGGACAGACACTGAAGCTTTCTTT. It is translated as CASGRGTDTEAFF. The rearrangement joins TRBV2 to TRBJ1-1, with TRBD1 matching over 7 bases. Germline V CDR1 and CDR2: SNHLY, FYNNEI. This CDR3 contains 13 residues. J lost 3 bases, V lost 8 bases, and 6 bases had no gene match.

The rearrangement joins TRBV30 to TRBJ1-3; a weak D match, TRBD1 (6 bases). The ends were cut back, 0 bases at V and 4 bases at J, with 13 bases in the middle. Germline CDR1 GTSNPN, CDR2 SVGIG (reference sequence). This CDR3 region has 15 residues. The CDR3 sequence is CAWSVRGARGNTIYF. CDR3 bases: TGTGCCTGGAGTGTACGGGGGGCCAGAGGAAACACCATATATTTT.

The CDR3 DNA is TGTGCCAGCAGTTTTAACCCCCCCAAGAGCACCGGGGAGCTGTTTTTT. Translation gives CASSFNPPKSTGELFF. The chain has TRBV28 and TRBJ2-2, with D unresolved. Per germline, CDR1 MDHEN and CDR2 SYDVKM. This CDR3 comprises 16 residues. Trimming left V 3 bases short and J 4 bases short, with 15 bases between.

The chain links TRBV12-3 or TRBV12-4 to TRBJ1-1; unclear D gene. Trimming removed 8 bases from V and 3 bases from J, with 10 bases in between. This CDR3 spans 12 amino acids. The CDR3 loop is CASFIRDTEAFF. The CDR3 DNA reads as TGTGCCAGCTTCATCCGGGACACTGAAGCTTTCTTT.

This chain connects TRBV2 to TRBJ2-5, with 8 bases matching TRBD2. The germline gives CDR1 SNHLY, CDR2 FYNNEI. The junction had 2 bases not matched to a gene; V was cut back by 4 bases and J by 4 bases. The CDR3 is made up of 13 amino acids. CDR3 sequence: CASSGTSLETQYF. Written as DNA, the CDR3 is TGTGCCAGCAGTGGGACTAGCCTAGAGACCCAGTACTTC. Full variable domain (rest looked up from reference TRBV2 and TRBJ2-5): EPEVTQTPSHQVTQMGQEVILRCVPISNHLYFYWYRQILGQKVEFLVSFYNNEISEKSEIFDDQFSVERPDGSNFTLKIRSTKLEDSAMYFCASSGTSLETQYFGPGTRLLVL.

The V call is TRBV28, the J call TRBJ1-5, with D maybe TRBD1 (5 bases). V was trimmed by 4 bases and J by 7 bases, leaving 14 bases between them. This CDR3 region has 14 residues. CDR1 MDHEN and CDR2 SYDVKM come from the germline V gene. The CDR3 spells CASSSRVSGQPQHF. In DNA form, the CDR3 reads TGTGCCAGCAGTTCCAGGGTTTCTGGCCAGCCCCAGCATTTT.

This chain links TRBV29-1 with TRBJ2-7, with D unclear. With 4 bases removed from V and 2 bases from J, the gap between germline ends came to 15 bases. This CDR3 comprises 14 residues. From germline, CDR1 is SQVTM and CDR2 ANQGSEA. The CDR3 spells CSVVPPRPPYEQYF. The CDR3 region has the DNA TGCAGCGTTGTTCCCCCGCGGCCCCCCTACGAGCAGTACTTC.

The genes are TRBV2 and TRBJ1-6; no reliable D call. V was cut by 1 base and J by 7 bases, with 11 bases left in between. Germline CDR1 and CDR2: SNHLY and FYNNEI. The CDR3 is 15 amino acids. The CDR3 reads CASSEDRVKNSPLHF. The CDR3 nucleotides are TGTGCCAGCAGTGAAGACAGAGTCAAAAATTCACCCCTCCACTTT.

The chain has TRBV4-1 and TRBJ2-2; no definite D call. The CDR3 contains 14 residues. V lost 3 bases, J lost 4 bases, and 9 bases lay in between. From germline, CDR1 is MGHRA and CDR2 YSYEKL. Here the CDR3 reads CASSHLAGTGELFF. CDR3 in DNA: TGCGCCAGCAGCCACCTGGCAGGCACCGGGGAGCTGTTTTTT.

V usage is TRBV19 and J usage is TRBJ2-7; 7 bases agree with TRBD2. Trimming at V came to 1 base and at J to 4 bases, leaving 13 bases not matched to a gene. The CDR3 runs to 17 residues. Germline V gene sequence: CDR1 LNHDA, CDR2 SQIVND (reference sequence). The CDR3 here is CASSIVLASGGEYEQYF. The CDR3 DNA sequence: TGTGCCAGTAGTATAGTCCTGGCTAGCGGAGGCGAATACGAGCAGTACTTC.

This clone occurred once. This chain connects TRBV6-5 to TRBJ1-1, with 9 bases identical to TRBD1. The CDR3 is 13 residues long. Germline assignment: CDR1 MNHEY and CDR2 SVGAGI. V lost 6 bases to trimming and J lost 4 bases; unmatched junction nucleotides: 3. The CDR3 protein is CASRWDRVTEAFF. The CDR3 DNA follows: TGTGCCAGCAGATGGGACAGGGTCACTGAAGCTTTCTTT.

The chain couples TRBV19 to TRBJ1-2; 9 positions agree with TRBD1. The CDR3 contains 14 residues. J gave up 8 bases and V 4 bases, and 8 bases lay outside the gene matches. The germline V gene encodes CDR1 LNHDA and CDR2 SQIVND (reference sequence). The chain's CDR3 is CASSNTGGARGYTF. DNA of the CDR3: TGTGCCAGTAGTAATACAGGGGGCGCGAGAGGCTACACCTTC.

The chain recombines TRBV7-9 with TRBJ1-4; TRBD1 matches at 9 bases. Germline lookup yields CDR1 SEHNR and CDR2 FQNEAQ (reference sequence). The CDR3 is made up of 16 amino acids. V shed 5 bases and J 3 bases; nucleotides not matched to a gene: 7. The CDR3 loop is CASSPVDRGPNEKLFF. CDR3 nucleotides: TGTGCCAGCAGCCCTGTGGACAGGGGTCCTAATGAAAAACTGTTTTTT.

This chain uses TRBV5-1 with TRBJ2-6, with 7 bases fitting TRBD2. There are 16 residues in the CDR3. V lost 3 bases, J lost 0 bases, and 3 bases stayed unmatched. The V gene's germline CDR1 is SGHRS and CDR2 YFSETQ. The DNA of the CDR3 is TGCGCCAGCAGCTGGGGGAGGGCCTCTGGGGCCAACGTCCTGACTTTC. Translation gives CASSWGRASGANVLTF.

The J gene is TRBJ1-2, the V gene TRBV12-3 or TRBV12-4; TRBD1 might be the D (6 bases). The V end was cut by 7 bases, the J end by 4 bases, with 10 bases between. CDR3 length: 12 amino acids. In DNA form, the CDR3 reads TGTGCCAGCAAAACAGGGTTCTATGGCTACACCTTC. Translation: CASKTGFYGYTF.

This clone was observed a single time. The J gene is TRBJ1-1, the V gene TRBV11-1; TRBD1 agrees at 8 bases. Germline V lookup: CDR1 SGHAT, CDR2 FQDESV (reference sequence). After removal of 5 bases from V and 1 base from J, the junction contained 3 bases not matched to a gene. This CDR3 is 14 amino acids long. In DNA, the CDR3 is TGTGCCAGCAGCAGAGGACAGGGGAACACTGAAGCTTTCTTT. Translating it yields CASSRGQGNTEAFF.

The chain is built from TRBV7-2 and TRBJ2-1; TRBD2 matches at 14 bases. CDR3 size: 16 residues. The trim removed 4 bases at V and 8 bases at J, leaving 7 bases unmatched. The germline CDR1 and CDR2 sequences are SGHTA and FQGNSA. The CDR3 sequence is CASSSRTSGGRYEQFF. Written as DNA, the CDR3 is TGTGCCAGCAGCTCCCGGACTAGCGGGGGGAGGTATGAGCAGTTCTTC.

The CDR3 region is CASSLPQSKGEAFF. The CDR3, as DNA: TGTGCCAGCAGTTTGCCACAGAGCAAGGGGGAAGCTTTCTTT. The rearrangement joins TRBV28 to TRBJ1-1; tentatively, D is TRBD1 (5 bases). CDR3 length equals 14 residues. Trimming took off 3 bases at V and 8 bases at J, with 16 bases between the two ends. The germline V gene encodes CDR1 MDHEN and CDR2 SYDVKM.

The V and J genes are TRBV19 and TRBJ2-3; 9 bases are a match to TRBD1. The CDR3 is 15 amino acids. Germline V gives CDR1 LNHDA, CDR2 SQIVND (reference sequence). Losses at the gene ends were 7 bases for V and 2 bases for J; bases not matched to a gene: 7. This CDR3 is CASTQGAVDTDTQYF. The CDR3 coding sequence is TGTGCCAGTACACAGGGGGCCGTCGACACAGATACGCAGTATTTT.

In this sample, this clone turned up a few times. Written as DNA, the CDR3 is TGTGCCAGCAGCCCCCTGGACAGGGGTGGGATAACTGAAGCTTTCTTT. This encodes CASSPLDRGGITEAFF. J is TRBJ1-1 and V is TRBV9; 9 bases match TRBD1. The trim removed 4 bases at V and 5 bases at J, leaving 12 bases unmatched. The length of the CDR3 is 16 residues. Germline lookup yields CDR1 SGDLS and CDR2 YYNGEE. The full variable domain, in which reference TRBV9 and TRBJ1-1 provide the parts outside the CDR3, is DSGVTQTPKHLITATGQRVTLRCSPRSGDLSVYWYQQSLDQGLQFLIQYYNGEERAKGNILERFSAQQFPDLHSELNLSSLELGDSALYFCASSPLDRGGITEAFFGQGTRLTVV.